These 19 T cell receptor beta chains were all obtained from the same sample, sequenced in a study of T cells in Graves' hyperthyroidism and ophthalmopathy. Amplification of TCR beta CDR3 regions used RNA as the template. Using the HTBI primer set, a first-round RT-PCR was run on the TCR CDR3. TCRdb itself ran the multiplex PCR reads through MiXCR, one entry per CDR3 protein. The table has 560,000 or so distinct CDR3 sequences, less than 20% seen once. Sequencing input: blood. Receptor source: a man in his forties with Graves' ophthalmopathy.

The gene calls are TRBV29-1 and TRBJ2-1; no clear D gene. From germline, CDR1 is SQVTM and CDR2 ANQGSEA. Trimming removed 5 bases at V and 0 bases at J, with 11 bases between. The CDR3 is 14 residues long. The CDR3: CSVSGRSSYNEQFF. The CDR3 DNA reads as TGCAGCGTTTCGGGCAGGAGCTCCTACAATGAGCAGTTCTTC.

This chain uses TRBV5-5 with TRBJ2-3, with D possibly being TRBD1 or TRBD2 (5 bases each). In germline, CDR1 is SGHKS, CDR2 YYEKEE (reference sequence). Trimming pared 1 base from V and 1 base from J, leaving 13 bases between. This CDR3 has 16 amino acids. The CDR3 sequence is CASSLYETAGTDTQYF. The DNA of the CDR3 is TGTGCCAGCAGCTTGTATGAGACAGCGGGCACAGATACGCAGTATTTT.

This clonotype has at least ten counts. V and J are TRBV5-1 and TRBJ2-5; TRBD2 agrees at 8 bases. CDR1 and CDR2 from the germline V gene are SGHRS and YFSETQ. The CDR3 contains 14 residues. Germline trimming cut 7 bases from V and 4 bases from J; bases unmatched to any gene: 9. CDR3 coding DNA: TGCGCCAGCTGGGAGGGACTAGATGGAGAGACCCAGTACTTC. Translation: CASWEGLDGETQYF.

This clonotype was observed a single time. The chain recombines TRBV9 with TRBJ2-2; D may match TRBD1 or TRBD2 (5 bases each). Per the germline V gene, CDR1 is SGDLS and CDR2 is YYNGEE. The CDR3 length is 14 residues. V dropped 2 bases and J dropped 4 bases, with 9 bases sitting between them. The CDR3 spells CASSVYGATGELFF. In nucleotides, the CDR3 is TGTGCCAGCAGCGTCTACGGGGCCACCGGGGAGCTGTTTTTT. The full variable domain, its missing parts supplied by reference TRBV9 and TRBJ2-2, is DSGVTQTPKHLITATGQRVTLRCSPRSGDLSVYWYQQSLDQGLQFLIQYYNGEERAKGNILERFSAQQFPDLHSELNLSSLELGDSALYFCASSVYGATGELFFGEGSRLTVL.

The chain links TRBV9 to TRBJ1-1; D uncertain. The CDR3 loop spans 15 amino acids. V was shortened by 3 bases and J by 1 base, with 13 bases between the two germline ends. CDR1 is SGDLS and CDR2 is YYNGEE in the germline V gene. CDR3 bases: TGTGCCAGCAGCGCCCTTCACACAGCGAACACTGAAGCTTTCTTT. Translating it yields CASSALHTANTEAFF.

In its sample, this clonotype was seen a few times. The chain is built from TRBV24-1 and TRBJ1-5; tentative D call: TRBD1 (5 bases). Trimming removed 3 bases from V and 6 bases from J, with 14 bases in between. Germline V gives CDR1 KGHDR, CDR2 SFDVKD. The CDR3 sequence is 15 residues long. The CDR3 bases are TGTGCCACCAGTGATGACCGTTTCGGGGGTCAGCCCCAGCATTTT. Amino acid sequence: CATSDDRFGGQPQHF.

A few counts support this clonotype. This sequence joins TRBV30 and TRBJ2-7, with TRBD2 matching 9 bases. The V and J ends lost 0 bases and 0 bases, in that order; junction bases with no gene match: 9. The V gene's germline CDR1 is GTSNPN and CDR2 SVGIG (reference sequence). CDR3 length equals 17 residues. The CDR3 protein is CAWSVLGGGASSYEQYF. As DNA, the CDR3 is TGTGCCTGGAGTGTACTAGGCGGGGGGGCCTCCTCCTACGAGCAGTACTTC.

At least ten counts were recorded for this clonotype. V is TRBV11-2 and J is TRBJ2-7; no definite D call. Germline V lookup: CDR1 SGHAT, CDR2 FQNNGV. The CDR3 length is 11 residues. The V and J ends lost 1 base and 2 bases respectively, with 0 bases between them. The CDR3 sequence: CASSLAYEQYF. The CDR3 DNA reads as TGTGCCAGCAGCTTAGCCTACGAGCAGTACTTC.

This clonotype was found a few times. The CDR3 DNA reads as TGTGCCAGCAGCCAGGGGGGGGGTCACACAGATACGCAGTATTTT. Protein sequence: CASSQGGGHTDTQYF. The rearrangement links TRBV5-6 to TRBJ2-3; D may be TRBD1 or TRBD2 (7 bases each). CDR1 and CDR2 from the germline V gene are SGHDT and YYEEEE. This CDR3 has 15 amino acids. V was clipped by 4 bases and J by 2 bases, with 14 bases between them.

This clonotype showed up many times. V gene TRBV28 combines with J gene TRBJ1-2; 10 nucleotides align to TRBD1. The germline V gene encodes CDR1 MDHEN and CDR2 SYDVKM. The V and J ends lost 4 bases and 3 bases, in that order; junction bases with no gene match: 5. The CDR3 contains 15 residues. The CDR3 loop is CASSSGGQGDYGYTF. CDR3 DNA: TGTGCCAGCAGTTCCGGAGGACAGGGGGACTATGGCTACACCTTC.

This clonotype has a handful of counts. J is TRBJ2-5 and V is TRBV5-1, with D uncertain. In germline, CDR1 is SGHRS, CDR2 YFSETQ. Trimming pared 4 bases from V and 3 bases from J, leaving 10 bases between. CDR3 size: 13 residues. CDR3 residues: CASSPGPEETQYF. In nucleotides, the CDR3 is TGCGCCAGCAGCCCCGGACCCGAAGAGACCCAGTACTTC.

This clonotype appeared many times. This chain links TRBV12-3 or TRBV12-4 with TRBJ2-6; no definite D call. There are 14 residues in the CDR3. Trimming removed 6 bases at V and 0 bases at J, with 6 bases between. The CDR3 here is CASSFSSGANVLTF. CDR3 nucleotide sequence: TGTGCCAGCAGCTTCAGCTCTGGGGCCAACGTCCTGACTTTC.

The chain recombines TRBV30 with TRBJ2-2; D not resolved. This CDR3 has 11 amino acids. The germline V gene has CDR1 GTSNPN and CDR2 SVGIG (reference sequence). V was cut by 4 bases and J by 3 bases, with 3 bases left in between. The CDR3 DNA sequence: TGTGCCTGGACTTACACCGGGGAGCTGTTTTTT. This codes for CAWTYTGELFF.

This clonotype was found many times. The V gene is TRBV6-1, the J gene TRBJ1-2; D is undetermined. Germline lookup yields CDR1 MNHNS and CDR2 SASEGT. CDR3 size: 13 residues. V shed 5 bases and J shed 5 bases, with 12 bases lying between them. This CDR3 is CASSYLREYGYTF. CDR3 coding DNA: TGTGCCAGCAGTTATCTAAGGGAATATGGCTACACCTTC.

Many counts were recorded for this clonotype. J is TRBJ2-7 and V is TRBV28; 12 bases align to TRBD2. The germline gives CDR1 MDHEN, CDR2 SYDVKM. Trimming took 6 bases from V and 6 from J; bases not matched to a gene: 6. This CDR3 comprises 14 residues. Written as DNA, the CDR3 is TGTGCCAGCAGCCCACTAGCGGGAGGCGTCGAGCAGTACTTC. The encoded protein is CASSPLAGGVEQYF.

This clonotype was seen repeatedly, ten times or more. The J gene is TRBJ2-1, the V gene TRBV7-3, with TRBD2 matching over 9 bases. The CDR3 consists of 16 residues. The germline V gene encodes CDR1 SGHTA and CDR2 FQGTGA. V lost 4 bases and J lost 10; bases outside the gene matches: 14. The CDR3 spells CASSSTTSGPLREQFF. The CDR3 nucleotides read TGTGCCAGCAGCTCTACGACTAGCGGACCCTTAAGGGAGCAGTTCTTC.

This chain connects TRBV7-9 to TRBJ2-6, with 7 bases that match TRBD1. CDR3 size: 17 residues. V lost 0 bases and J lost 4; bases outside the gene matches: 6. From germline, CDR1 is SEHNR and CDR2 FQNEAQ (reference sequence). This CDR3 is CASSLARQGSGANVLTF. In nucleotides, the CDR3 is TGTGCCAGCAGCTTAGCCAGACAGGGTTCCGGGGCCAACGTCCTGACTTTC.

The chain uses TRBV30 and TRBJ2-3; D ambiguous. The V gene lost 2 bases and the J gene lost 0 bases, with 9 bases spanning the gap. Germline-derived CDR1 and CDR2 are GTSNPN and SVGIG (reference sequence). This CDR3 spans 14 amino acids. CDR3 region: CAWSHSTSTDTQYF. In DNA form, the CDR3 reads TGTGCCTGGAGTCACTCCACTAGCACAGATACGCAGTATTTT.

The chain is built from TRBV6-1 and TRBJ2-1; TRBD2 matches at 12 bases. CDR3 length equals 16 residues. Germline-derived CDR1 and CDR2 are MNHNS and SASEGT. V trimming: 6 bases; J trimming: 12 bases; junction bases outside the gene matches: 15. This CDR3 is CASSALSASGGARQFF. The DNA of the CDR3 is TGTGCCAGCAGCGCCCTTTCGGCTAGCGGGGGGGCACGGCAGTTCTTC.